The next 8 T cell receptor beta chains were all read from a single sample in a study of cytomegalovirus exposure and HLA in healthy donors. A multiplex PCR was run with 60 Vbeta primers and 13 Jbeta primers. TCRdb's copy holds only in-frame clones and misses some; the assay was immunoSEQ multiplex PCR. Of some 250,000 clones in the sample, 82% are singletons; the top ten hold 5.4%. The sample was PBMCs. These receptors were collected from a woman in her thirties or forties in good health and CMV-seropositive.

The chain recombines TRBV19 with TRBJ1-2; 10 bases agree with TRBD1. Germline V CDR1 and CDR2: LNHDA, SQIVND (reference sequence). The J segment lost 4 bases and the V segment lost 5 bases, leaving 10 bases of the junction unmatched. The CDR3 sequence is 16 residues long. This chain's CDR3 is CASSAYDRGRAYGYTF. CDR3 DNA sequence: TGTGCCAGTAGTGCGTATGACAGGGGGCGCGCCTATGGCTACACCTTC.

This clone was seen only a few times. The chain employs TRBV4-2 and TRBJ1-2; a possible D gene is TRBD1 (6 bases). This CDR3 is 14 amino acids long. Germline loops: CDR1 LGHNA, CDR2 YNFKEQ. V shed 0 bases and J shed 3 bases, with 8 bases lying between them. CDR3 in DNA: TGTGCCAGCAGCCAAGAGGCAGGGGACTATGGCTACACCTTC. Encoded protein: CASSQEAGDYGYTF.

This chain joins TRBV5-1 and TRBJ1-6; weak D call: TRBD1 (6 bases). Between the trimmed V and J ends, which lost 4 bases and 5 bases, there was a span of 16 bases. This CDR3 is 16 amino acids long. Germline V lookup: CDR1 SGHRS, CDR2 YFSETQ. In DNA form, the CDR3 reads TGCGCCAGCAGCACGGAACTACAGGGAAATAATTCACCCCTCCACTTT. Encoded protein: CASSTELQGNNSPLHF.

The V gene is TRBV10-1, the J gene TRBJ2-7; tentatively, D is TRBD1 (5 bases). The CDR3 has 14 amino acids. Trimming left V 5 bases short and J 0 bases short, with 11 bases between. Germline V gene data show CDR1 as WNHNN and CDR2 as SYGVQD (reference sequence). In DNA form, the CDR3 reads TGCGCCAGCAGTACGGCAGGGCTCTCCTACGAGCAGTACTTC. Its protein is CASSTAGLSYEQYF.

Worth noting for this clone: This sample includes further DNA sequences coding for the same CDR3. This chain joins TRBV9 and TRBJ1-2, with D hard to call. Germline V gene sequence: CDR1 SGDLS, CDR2 YYNGEE. CDR3 length: 14 residues. Trimming pared 0 bases from V and 1 base from J, leaving 7 bases between. CDR3 DNA: TGTGCCAGCAGCGTAGCTAACAGTAACTATGGCTACACCTTC. This codes for CASSVANSNYGYTF.

This chain uses TRBV19 with TRBJ2-1; tentative D call: TRBD2 (5 bases). The germline CDR1 and CDR2 sequences are LNHDA and SQIVND (reference sequence). The V and J ends lost 10 bases and 5 bases respectively, with 12 bases between them. The CDR3 consists of 12 residues. CDR3 sequence: CAIAGPDNEQFF. The CDR3 nucleotides are TGTGCCATCGCGGGCCCTGACAATGAGCAGTTCTTC.

The rearrangement links TRBV28 to TRBJ2-3, with D possibly TRBD2 on 8 matching bases. The V gene lost 3 bases and the J gene lost 0 bases, with 22 bases spanning the gap. This CDR3 has 19 amino acids. Germline V lookup: CDR1 MDHEN, CDR2 SYDVKM. CDR3 sequence (DNA): TGTGCCAGCAGTTTCCTACCTGAGGGGGCGGGAGGTAGCACAGATACGCAGTATTTT. Amino acids: CASSFLPEGAGGSTDTQYF.

This clone appeared a few times. The V call is TRBV29-1, the J call TRBJ2-1, with a possible D match to TRBD2 (5 bases). Trimming took 3 bases from V and 2 from J, leaving 11 bases between them. This CDR3 contains 14 residues. Germline assignment: CDR1 SQVTM and CDR2 ANQGSEA. CDR3 sequence (DNA): TGCAGCGTTGATGACGGGGATGCCTACAATGAGCAGTTCTTC. Its protein is CSVDDGDAYNEQFF.